This T cell receptor (beta chain) was recovered during a study of PD-1 blockade in classical Hodgkin lymphoma. Study-level background: Each patient was given nivolumab 3 mg/kg through a vein every 2 weeks.

Study-level results: In newly diagnosed patients, baseline TCR diversity was reportedly below that of healthy donors.

The germline CDR1 and CDR2 sequences are MNHEY and SMNVEV (reference sequence). V was cut by 3 bases and J by 2 bases, with 11 bases left in between. The CDR3 consists of 15 residues. Time point of the sample: cycle 4 day 1 (C4D1), after five to seven weeks of nivolumab. All the patients suffered relapse after autologous stem cell transplantation, and brentuximab vedotin exposure differed. Complete response, partial response or progressive disease was recorded as best response. Generated by immunoSEQ multiplex PCR, the TCRdb table keeps only in-frame clones and is missing some. The table has about 30,000 clones, roughly four fifths seen once. Comment on this clone: The antigen remains undetermined.

The receptor's source is a human donor with classical Hodgkin lymphoma. V and J are TRBV27 and TRBJ1-5; D remains ambiguous. Sequences were derived from peripheral blood mononuclear cells (PBMCs), sampled before the fourth cycle of nivolumab. As DNA, the CDR3 is TGTGCCAGCAGTTTCTTAGGGAATGGCAATCAGCCCCAGCATTTT. Translated, it gives CASSFLGNGNQPQHF.